This T cell receptor (beta chain) comes out of a study of T-cell memory formation after mild COVID-19. Findings of the study overall: That cross-reactive memory joined was suggested by some responding clones appearing in pre-infection memory.

TCRdb used MiXCR to reprocess the 5' RACE reads, holding one entry per CDR3 protein. The sample records about 200,000 distinct CDR3 sequences, approximately 16% being singletons. From germline, CDR1 is SGHKS and CDR2 YYEKEE (reference sequence). This CDR3 comprises 16 residues. V was trimmed by 0 bases and J by 4 bases, leaving 16 bases between them. On this clonotype itself: Its matching antigen is unknown.

The chain employs TRBV5-5 and TRBJ2-5; D possibly matches TRBD1 or TRBD2 (6 bases each). Sequencing was done on a sample of PBMCs or a T cell subset sorted from them (not recorded which). This TCR was recovered from an adult woman who had mild COVID-19 (a few samples of this study predate the infection). Cell type and time point are not known. The CDR3 region has the DNA TGTGCCAGCAGCTTGGAACCGGGGGCGCGGGGAGAGACCCAGTACTTC. Residues: CASSLEPGARGETQYF.